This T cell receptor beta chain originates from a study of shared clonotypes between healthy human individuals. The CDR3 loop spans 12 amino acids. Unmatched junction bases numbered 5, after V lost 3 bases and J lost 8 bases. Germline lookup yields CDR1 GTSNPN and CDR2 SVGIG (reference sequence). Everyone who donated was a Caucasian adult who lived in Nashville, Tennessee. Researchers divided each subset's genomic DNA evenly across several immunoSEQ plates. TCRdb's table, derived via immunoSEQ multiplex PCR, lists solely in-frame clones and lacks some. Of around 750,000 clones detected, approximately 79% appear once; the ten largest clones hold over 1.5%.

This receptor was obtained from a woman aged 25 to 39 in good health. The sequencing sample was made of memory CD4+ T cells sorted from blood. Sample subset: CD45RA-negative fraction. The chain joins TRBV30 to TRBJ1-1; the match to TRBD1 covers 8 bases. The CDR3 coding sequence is TGTGCCTGGAGCGAACAGGGGGAGGAAGCTTTCTTT. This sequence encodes CAWSEQGEEAFF.